Reported below is one T cell receptor (beta chain). This clonotype was seen only a few times. What antigen it recognizes has not been identified. The input lacks base qualities; no much larger clone sits a single base away. V is shortened by 0 bases, J by 8 bases, and the region joining them spans 10 bases. CDR1 is given as LGHNA and CDR2 as YSLEER, both from the germline V gene. Spanning cysteine to phenylalanine, the CDR3 consists of 13 amino acids. The entry retains the CDR3 DNA only, 39 bases that are in frame from base 1. This entry comes from a study of response to subunit inactivated influenza vaccine (dated by TCRdb to between 2017 and 2018). Notes on the research overall: Deep quantitative T cell receptor repertoire profiling was used in the study to track responses to a trivalent subunit inactivated influenza vaccine.

Libraries were constructed by RT-PCR. The listed sequencing device is Illumina HiSeq 2500. TCRdb itself trimmed the public reads at Q25 with fastp, ran MiXCR and retained productive beta chains. Under each unique CDR3 protein, matching rows form one entry showing the most common genes and DNA. The sample table contains hundreds of thousands of distinct CDR3 sequences; only one count was recorded for around 22% of them. The ten biggest clones cover 10% to 13% of the sample. Study-wide conclusions, independent of this receptor: The authors suggested that each seasonal influenza vaccination may recruit only a limited number of new T cells.

The receptor was isolated from a man aged 45-69 years who received an inactivated influenza vaccine. Donor details come from another sample of the same person, matched by shared clones. Specimen: PBMCs from blood, collected about 20 months after vaccination. The rearrangement joined TRBV4-3 to TRBJ1-1; a confident D gene designation cannot be given. The CDR3 in this case is CASSQETNREAFF. The DNA reads as follows: TGCGCCAGCAGCCAAGAGACGAATCGGGAAGCTTTCTTT.